This TCR beta chain stems from a study of OX40 agonist ivuxolimab in advanced cancers. Profiling relied on immunoSEQ multiplex PCR, and the TCRdb table lists in-frame clones only, not all of them. The sample includes tens of thousands of clones, just under 85% seen only once; the top ten take more than 1.5%. Germline CDR1 is SGHTA and CDR2 is FQGNSA. CDR3 length equals 15 residues. Trimming at V came to 5 bases and at J to 2 bases, leaving 6 bases not matched to a gene. The origin of this receptor is an adult with an advanced solid tumor such as melanoma, head and neck, liver or kidney cancer. The sequenced sample was CD4+ or CD8+ T cells sorted from blood, obtained in a trial of the OX40 agonist ivuxolimab. The chain links TRBV7-2 to TRBJ1-5, with 7 nucleotides matching TRBD1. The CDR3 is CASSMRGRGNQPQHF. The DNA for the CDR3 is TGTGCCAGCAGCATGAGGGGGCGAGGCAATCAGCCCCAGCATTTT.